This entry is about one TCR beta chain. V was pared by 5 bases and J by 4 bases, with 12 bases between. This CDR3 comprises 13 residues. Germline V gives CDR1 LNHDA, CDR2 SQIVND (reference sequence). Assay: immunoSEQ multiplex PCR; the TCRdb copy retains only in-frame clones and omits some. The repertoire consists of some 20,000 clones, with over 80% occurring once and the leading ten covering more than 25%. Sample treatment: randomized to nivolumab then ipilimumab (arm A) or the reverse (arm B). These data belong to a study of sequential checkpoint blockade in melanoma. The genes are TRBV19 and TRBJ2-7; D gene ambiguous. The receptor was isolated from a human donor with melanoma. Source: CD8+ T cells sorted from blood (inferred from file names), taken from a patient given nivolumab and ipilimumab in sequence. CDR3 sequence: CASSPGHAYEQYF. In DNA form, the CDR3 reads TGTGCCAGTAGTCCGGGTCACGCATACGAGCAGTACTTC.